The 26 T cell receptor beta chains in this list originate from one sample, sequenced in a study of blood T cell repertoires in COVID-19. The repertoire was sequenced with immunoSEQ multiplex PCR; TCRdb's copy has only in-frame clones and lacks some. This sample yields 240,000 or so clones, of which about four fifths are seen a single time; approximately 9.6% belongs to the top ten. Source material: peripheral blood. All receptors derive from a woman of 80 years or more with acute or convalescent COVID-19.

This clone has only one observation. CDR3 loop: CASSQVAGGAPYNEQFF. CDR3 DNA sequence: TGCGCCAGCAGTCAAGTAGCGGGGGGCGCCCCCTACAATGAGCAGTTCTTC. The genes are TRBV23-1 and TRBJ2-1, with TRBD2 identical over 10 bases. TRBV23-1 is known as an ORF, though its function is uncertain. After removal of 2 bases from V and 2 bases from J, the junction contained 6 bases not matched to a gene. This CDR3 has 17 amino acids.

V gene TRBV9 combines with J gene TRBJ1-1; TRBD1 might be the D (5 bases). V was shortened by 3 bases and J by 2 bases, with 8 bases between the two germline ends. CDR3 size: 13 residues. Germline V CDR1 and CDR2: SGDLS, YYNGEE. CDR3 coding DNA: TGTGCCAGCAGCGGGACAAGCAACACTGAAGCTTTCTTT. It is translated as CASSGTSNTEAFF.

The rearrangement uses TRBV19 and TRBJ2-3; TRBD2 matches 9 bases. This CDR3 has 18 amino acids. Germline lookup yields CDR1 LNHDA and CDR2 SQIVND (reference sequence). The V gene end was trimmed by 8 bases and the J gene end by 4 bases; junction bases not matched to a gene: 19. CDR3 DNA sequence: TGTGCCAGTCAGTCCCCCTCCGGGACTAGCCTCATTGCAGATACGCAGTATTTT. Translating gives CASQSPSGTSLIADTQYF. The full variable domain, rest sourced from reference TRBV19 and TRBJ2-3, is DGGITQSPKYLFRKEGQNVTLSCEQNLNHDAMYWYRQDPGQGLRLIYYSQIVNDFQKGDIAEGYSVSREKKESFPLTVTSAQKNPTAFYLCASQSPSGTSLIADTQYFGPGTRLTVL.

This clone was observed a handful of times. The chain recombines TRBV11-2 with TRBJ1-6; D ambiguous. The V end was cut by 2 bases, the J end by 7 bases, with 15 bases between. Germline CDR1 is SGHAT and CDR2 is FQNNGV. This CDR3 has 16 amino acids. CDR3 sequence (DNA): TGTGCCAGCAGCTTACATTTGCGTGGAGTCAATTCACCCCTCCACTTT. It specifies CASSLHLRGVNSPLHF.

This chain uses TRBV7-2 with TRBJ2-1; 8 bases line up with TRBD2. This CDR3 has 16 amino acids. The germline V gene has CDR1 SGHTA and CDR2 FQGNSA. V lost 1 base, J lost 2 bases, and 4 bases stayed unmatched. CDR3 amino acids: CASSLGRGVAYNEQFF. CDR3 coding DNA: TGTGCCAGCAGCTTAGGGCGGGGGGTAGCCTACAATGAGCAGTTCTTC.

The chain recombines TRBV30 with TRBJ1-1; D not resolved. The ends were cut back, 5 bases at V and 3 bases at J, with 7 bases in the middle. There are 11 residues in the CDR3. Germline V gene lookup returns CDR1 GTSNPN and CDR2 SVGIG (reference sequence). The CDR3 here is CAWYRDTEAFF. In DNA form, the CDR3 reads TGTGCCTGGTACAGAGACACTGAAGCTTTCTTT.

To note about this clone: The junction and the germline gene differ at one end; a read error may be behind it. V is TRBV28 and J is TRBJ1-2; D might be TRBD1 (5 bases). CDR3 length equals 11 residues. Germline V gives CDR1 MDHEN, CDR2 SYDVKM. The DNA of the CDR3 is TGTGCCAGCAGTTTAGGTTCGACAGACGCCTTC. This gives the protein CASSLGSTDAF.

CDR3 coding DNA: TGTGCCAGCAGCCCGGAGGGACTGGGGCTGTTTTTT. It encodes CASSPEGLGLFF. The rearrangement joins TRBV7-2 to TRBJ2-2; the D gene is possibly TRBD2 (6 bases). Trimming shortened V by 5 bases and J by 13 bases, and 14 bases separated the two germline ends. Germline CDR1 reads SGHTA; CDR2 reads FQGNSA. The CDR3 has 12 residues.

This sequence joins TRBV6-1 and TRBJ1-5; no clear D gene. V gave up 3 bases and J gave up 5 bases, with 14 bases separating them. Germline CDR1 reads MNHNS; CDR2 reads SASEGT. The CDR3 runs 15 residues. The CDR3 spells CASSEGAIPYQPQHF. In nucleotides, the CDR3 is TGTGCCAGCAGTGAGGGAGCTATCCCGTATCAGCCCCAGCATTTT.

The chain recombines TRBV6-2 or TRBV6-3 with TRBJ2-5; a weak D match, TRBD1 (5 bases). The CDR3 spans 14 residues. CDR1 MNHEY and CDR2 SVGEGT come from the germline V gene. V lost 3 bases and J lost 4, with 12 bases in between. This CDR3 is CASSYRGKPETQYF. In nucleotides, the CDR3 is TGTGCCAGCAGTTATAGGGGAAAGCCAGAGACCCAGTACTTC.

CDR3 protein: CASSFKGGNTGELFF. The CDR3 DNA reads as TGTGCCAGCAGTTTTAAAGGGGGGAACACCGGGGAGCTGTTTTTT. This rearrangement joins TRBV27 to TRBJ2-2; weak D call: TRBD1 (6 bases). The CDR3 sequence is 15 residues long. Germline assignment: CDR1 MNHEY and CDR2 SMNVEV (reference sequence). V shed 3 bases and J shed 1 base, with 9 bases lying between them.

This clone was seen only a few times. The chain uses TRBV29-1 and TRBJ2-1; D perhaps matches TRBD1 (5 bases). The CDR3 runs 14 residues. V gave up 7 bases and J gave up 3 bases, with 16 bases separating them. Germline V gene sequence: CDR1 SQVTM, CDR2 ANQGSEA. CDR3 residues: CSGNQGPLYNEQFF. The CDR3 DNA reads as TGCAGCGGCAACCAGGGTCCCCTCTACAATGAGCAGTTCTTC.

The genes are TRBV5-1 and TRBJ1-2; unclear D gene. Trimming took 4 bases from V and 3 from J, leaving 13 bases between them. This CDR3 is 14 amino acids long. Germline assignment: CDR1 SGHRS and CDR2 YFSETQ. The CDR3 DNA follows: TGCGCCAGCAGCCCCGCCAGGTCCCACTATGGCTACACCTTC. Translated, it gives CASSPARSHYGYTF.

V is TRBV20-1 and J is TRBJ2-5; D unclear. There are 10 residues in the CDR3. Looked up from germline, CDR1 is DFQATT and CDR2 is SNEGSKA (reference sequence). Trimming stripped 6 bases from V and 5 bases from J, with 7 bases between. The CDR3 DNA reads as TGCAGTGCCCCAGCGGAGACCCAGTACTTC. Its protein product is CSAPAETQYF.

The chain combines TRBV29-1 with TRBJ2-1; 10 nucleotides align to TRBD2. This CDR3 has 16 residues. Unmatched junction bases numbered 10, after V lost 6 bases and J lost 2 bases. Germline V CDR1 and CDR2: SQVTM, ANQGSEA. The CDR3: CSVVGWTSGPYNEQFF. Written as DNA, the CDR3 is TGCAGCGTCGTAGGGTGGACTAGCGGCCCCTACAATGAGCAGTTCTTC.

The chain links TRBV11-2 to TRBJ2-3; D possibly corresponds to TRBD2 (6 bases). This CDR3 region has 15 residues. Trimming shortened V by 5 bases and J by 1 base, and 13 bases separated the two germline ends. Per germline, CDR1 SGHAT and CDR2 FQNNGV. The CDR3 DNA reads as TGTGCCAGCAGCCCCGCGGGACTGCGCACAGATACGCAGTATTTT. This sequence encodes CASSPAGLRTDTQYF.

The gene calls are TRBV6-2 or TRBV6-3 and TRBJ2-1; maybe TRBD2 (7 bases). In germline, CDR1 is MNHEY, CDR2 SVGEGT. The CDR3 loop spans 16 amino acids. Trimming cost V 0 bases and J 4 bases, with 13 bases left between them. The CDR3 loop reads CASSYSGAGAYNEQFF. The DNA of the CDR3 is TGTGCCAGCAGTTACTCGGGGGCGGGGGCTTACAATGAGCAGTTCTTC.

Note on this clone: The sample contains more than one DNA sequence encoding this CDR3. This sequence joins TRBV5-1 and TRBJ2-7; D is possibly TRBD1 (5 bases). CDR3 size: 12 residues. Per the germline V gene, CDR1 is SGHRS and CDR2 is YFSETQ. The V and J ends lost 1 base and 3 bases respectively, with 5 bases between them. The CDR3 DNA sequence: TGCGCCAGCAGCTTGCAGGGCTACGAGCAGTACTTC. This translates into CASSLQGYEQYF.

This clone was picked up many times. This rearrangement joins TRBV5-1 to TRBJ1-1; D is possibly TRBD1 (6 bases). This CDR3 is built from 13 residues. Germline CDR1 and CDR2: SGHRS and YFSETQ. Trimming stripped 3 bases from V and 5 bases from J, with 11 bases between. CDR3 protein: CASSSDSGTEAFF. The DNA for the CDR3 is TGCGCCAGCAGCTCGGACAGTGGAACTGAAGCTTTCTTT.

The sample holds one count of this clone. The chain employs TRBV2 and TRBJ1-1, with a weak D call TRBD1 (5 bases). The V gene lost 6 bases and the J gene lost 0 bases, with 11 bases spanning the gap. The CDR3 is 14 amino acids. Germline-derived CDR1 and CDR2 are SNHLY and FYNNEI. The CDR3 region is CASSSTGLNTEAFF. CDR3 in DNA: TGTGCCAGCAGCTCCACAGGATTGAACACTGAAGCTTTCTTT.

Only a few counts were recorded for this clone. Different DNA sequences within this sample yield the same CDR3. The chain recombines TRBV5-1 with TRBJ2-1, with a tentative D call TRBD2 (6 bases). This CDR3 is built from 15 residues. V lost 3 bases to trimming and J lost 0 bases, with 10 bases between them. Germline V gene data show CDR1 as SGHRS and CDR2 as YFSETQ. The CDR3 loop reads CASSSGGSSYNEQFF. In nucleotides, the CDR3 is TGCGCCAGCAGCTCCGGGGGTAGCTCCTACAATGAGCAGTTCTTC.

This chain uses TRBV6-5 with TRBJ2-7; 8 nucleotides line up with TRBD1. Germline CDR1 MNHEY, CDR2 SVGAGI. This CDR3 has 15 residues. Trimming took 7 bases from V and 9 from J; bases not matched to a gene: 17. CDR3: CASMARQGSVFAQYF. In nucleotides, the CDR3 is TGTGCCAGCATGGCGAGACAGGGGAGCGTTTTCGCGCAGTACTTC.

This clone appeared a single time. The chain has TRBV2 and TRBJ2-1, with 8 bases fitting TRBD1. J gave up 1 base and V 5 bases, and 13 bases lay outside the gene matches. Germline assignment: CDR1 SNHLY and CDR2 FYNNEI. The CDR3 has 18 amino acids. The DNA for the CDR3 is TGTGCCAGCAGTCCTAGACAAGCCGGGACAGGTTCCTACAATGAGCAGTTCTTC. This translates into CASSPRQAGTGSYNEQFF.

The chain employs TRBV19 and TRBJ1-5; D perhaps matches TRBD1 (5 bases). The CDR3 totals 14 residues. Trimming left V 5 bases short and J 4 bases short, with 12 bases between. Germline V gene sequence: CDR1 LNHDA, CDR2 SQIVND (reference sequence). CDR3 sequence: CASSSSGGNQPQHF. CDR3 coding DNA: TGTGCCAGTAGTTCTAGTGGGGGGAATCAGCCCCAGCATTTT.

A remark on this clone: Other DNA sequences from this sample encode an identical CDR3 as well. The rearrangement links TRBV3-1 (or the pseudogene TRBV3-2) to TRBJ1-5; 7 bases agree with TRBD1. With V trimmed by 4 bases and J by 7 bases, 4 bases remained unmatched. Per germline, CDR1 LGHDT and CDR2 YNNKEL (reference sequence). The CDR3 contains 13 residues. The CDR3 DNA follows: TGTGCCAGCAGCCCACAGGGGAACCAGCCCCAGCATTTT. Translation: CASSPQGNQPQHF.

The V call is TRBV7-9, the J call TRBJ1-2; no reliable D call. The CDR3 runs to 15 residues. The V gene's germline CDR1 is SEHNR and CDR2 FQNEAQ (reference sequence). V lost 1 base, J lost 4 bases, and 13 bases lay in between. The CDR3: CASSLEEGIFYGYTF. As DNA, the CDR3 is TGTGCCAGCAGCTTAGAGGAGGGAATCTTCTATGGCTACACCTTC.